This TCR beta chain was recorded in a study of blood T cell repertoires in COVID-19. Study-wide background: The United States, Italy and Spain provided the acute and convalescent COVID-19 samples. T cells, B-cell-depleted T cells, or PBMCs supplied cDNA or gDNA.

In the original analysis: How many nucleated cells were present was estimated from reference gene primer amplification. Profiling relied on immunoSEQ multiplex PCR, and the TCRdb table lists in-frame clones only, not all of them. That table gives V, J and clone size, and the DNA gave D and trimming. This sample has more than 200,000 clones, with around four fifths found just once. CDR1 SQVTM and CDR2 ANQGSEA come from the germline V gene. This CDR3 contains 14 residues. J gave up 6 bases and V 3 bases, and 7 bases lay outside the gene matches. The chain links TRBV29-1 to TRBJ2-2, with 7 bases lining up with TRBD1. The sample comprised peripheral blood. The source is a woman between 50 and 59 years old with acute or convalescent COVID-19. The CDR3 DNA sequence: TGCAGCGTTGACCCGGGACAGATAGCCGGGGAGCTGTTTTTT. This translates into CSVDPGQIAGELFF.